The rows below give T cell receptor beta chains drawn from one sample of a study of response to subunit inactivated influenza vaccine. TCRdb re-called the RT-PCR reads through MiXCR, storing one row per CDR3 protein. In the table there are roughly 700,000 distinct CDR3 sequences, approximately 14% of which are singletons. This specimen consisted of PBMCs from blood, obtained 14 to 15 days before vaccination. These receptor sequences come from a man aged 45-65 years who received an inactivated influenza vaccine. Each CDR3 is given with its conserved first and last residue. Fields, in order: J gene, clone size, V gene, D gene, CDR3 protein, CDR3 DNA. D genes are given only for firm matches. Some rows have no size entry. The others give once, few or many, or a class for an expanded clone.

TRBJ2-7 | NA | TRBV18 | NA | CASSESAGYEQYF | TGTGCCAGCTCAGAGAGTGCCGGCTACGAGCAGTACTTC
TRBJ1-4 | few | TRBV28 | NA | CASSFMETNEKLFF | TGTGCCAGCAGTTTTATGGAAACTAATGAAAAACTGTTTTTT
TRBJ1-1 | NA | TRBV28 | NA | CASSLQGRGEAFF | TGTGCCAGCAGTTTACAGGGCCGGGGTGAAGCTTTCTTT
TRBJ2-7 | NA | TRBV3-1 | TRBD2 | CASSQDLRGSEQYF | TGTGCCAGCAGCCAAGACCTGCGGGGGAGCGAGCAGTACTTC
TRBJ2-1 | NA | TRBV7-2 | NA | CASMLYDRYNEQFF | TGTGCCAGCATGTTATACGACCGTTACAATGAGCAGTTCTTC
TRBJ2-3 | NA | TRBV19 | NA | CASSIRGVDTQYF | TGTGCCAGTAGTATTCGAGGGGTTGATACGCAGTATTTT
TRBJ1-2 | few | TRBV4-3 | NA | CASSQGQEGQYGYTF | TGCGCCAGCAGCCAAGGTCAAGAGGGGCAATATGGCTACACCTTC
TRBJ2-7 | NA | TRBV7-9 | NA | CASSYRNEQYF | TGTGCCAGCAGCTACCGAAACGAGCAGTACTTC
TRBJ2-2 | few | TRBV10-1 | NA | CASSESGRFTGELFF | TGCGCCAGCAGTGAGTCAGGGAGGTTCACCGGGGAGCTGTTTTTT
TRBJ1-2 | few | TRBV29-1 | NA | CSVEDPGRVGGYTF | TGCAGCGTTGAAGATCCTGGCAGGGTCGGTGGCTACACCTTC
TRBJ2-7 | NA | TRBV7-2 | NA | CANSYFWRRLGEQYF | TGTGCCAACAGCTACTTCTGGCGACGTTTAGGCGAGCAGTACTTC
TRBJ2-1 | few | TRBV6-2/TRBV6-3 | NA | CASSRLGSSYNEQFF | TGTGCCAGCAGCCGACTGGGAAGCTCCTACAATGAGCAGTTCTTC
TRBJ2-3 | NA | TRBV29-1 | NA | CSVAGAPTDTQYF | TGCAGCGTAGCCGGGGCTCCCACAGATACGCAGTATTTT
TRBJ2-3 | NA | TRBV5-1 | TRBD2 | CASKLAGYTDTQYF | TGCGCCAGCAAACTAGCGGGGTACACAGATACGCAGTATTTT
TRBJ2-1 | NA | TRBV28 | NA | CASTTLRGSYNEQFF | TGTGCCAGCACCACCCTCCGGGGGTCCTACAATGAGCAGTTCTTC
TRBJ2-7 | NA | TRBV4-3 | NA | CASSQAAGTGPYEQYF | TGCGCCAGCAGCCAGGCAGCCGGCACAGGACCCTACGAGCAGTACTTC
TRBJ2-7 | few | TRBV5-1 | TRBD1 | CASSPRTGSLGEQYF | TGCGCCAGCAGCCCTAGGACAGGGAGCTTAGGCGAGCAGTACTTC
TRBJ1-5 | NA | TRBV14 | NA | CASPDTEHQPQHF | TGTGCCAGCCCGGACACGGAACATCAGCCCCAGCATTTT
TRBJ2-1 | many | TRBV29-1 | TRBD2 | CSVETPPRGGSYNEQFF | TGCAGCGTTGAGACCCCACCGCGGGGGGGGTCCTACAATGAGCAGTTCTTC
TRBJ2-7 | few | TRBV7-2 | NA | CASSADGHPSYEQYF | TGTGCCAGCAGCGCGGACGGACACCCATCCTACGAGCAGTACTTC
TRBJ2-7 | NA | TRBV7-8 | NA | CASSLEAAPTYEQYF | TGTGCCAGCAGCTTAGAAGCGGCGCCGACCTACGAGCAGTACTTC
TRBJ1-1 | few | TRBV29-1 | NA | CSVEERGKGTEAFF | TGCAGCGTTGAGGAGAGGGGAAAGGGCACTGAAGCTTTCTTT
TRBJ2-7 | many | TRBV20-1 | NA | CSARAVVGTGYEQYF | TGCAGTGCTAGGGCGGTCGTCGGGACGGGCTACGAGCAGTACTTC
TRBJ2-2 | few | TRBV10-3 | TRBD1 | CAIRGTGNTGELFF | TGTGCCATCAGAGGGACAGGGAACACCGGGGAGCTGTTTTTT
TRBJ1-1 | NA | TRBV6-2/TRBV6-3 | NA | CASSPGLVSAEAFF | TGTGCCAGCAGTCCGGGACTGGTAAGCGCTGAAGCTTTCTTT
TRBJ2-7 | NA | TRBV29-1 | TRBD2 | CSVEDPSAGGIYEQYF | TGCAGCGTTGAAGACCCTTCGGCGGGAGGCATCTACGAGCAGTACTTC
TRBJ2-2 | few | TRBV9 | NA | CASSVGGPAGELFF | TGTGCCAGCAGCGTGGGGGGCCCGGCCGGGGAGCTGTTTTTT
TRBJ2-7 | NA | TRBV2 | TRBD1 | CASRRQGTGYEQYF | TGTGCCAGCAGACGACAGGGGACGGGGTACGAGCAGTACTTC
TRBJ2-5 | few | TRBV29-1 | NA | CSVEATSSATQYF | TGCAGCGTTGAAGCGACTAGTTCAGCGACCCAGTACTTC
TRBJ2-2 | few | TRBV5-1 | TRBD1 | CASIPDRGYTGELFF | TGCGCCAGCATCCCGGACAGGGGGTACACCGGGGAGCTGTTTTTT